This TCR beta chain was sequenced in a study of a mutant IDH1 vaccine in newly diagnosed glioma. Method: immunoSEQ multiplex PCR; TCRdb's copy keeps in-frame clones and lacks some. The sample has almost 30,000 clones, roughly 87% seen once. To note about this clone: The antigen remains undetermined.

Time point of the sample: week 5, during vaccination. The investigators gave 300 ug of mutant IDH1 20-mer peptide in each vaccine dose, together with topical imiquimod. CDR1 and CDR2 from the germline V gene are KGHSH and LQKENI. CDR3 length: 14 amino acids. V was cut by 3 bases and J by 8 bases, with 13 bases left in between. The sample was peripheral blood mononuclear cells (PBMCs), taken from a glioma patient whose treatment included an IDH1 peptide vaccine. The V call is TRBV18, the J call TRBJ1-4; D is uncertain. This receptor was obtained from a woman aged 40 to 50 with glioma. Some clones in this sample may be carry-over from other donors' samples. The DNA of the CDR3 is TGTGCCAGCTCACCCTCCGTCGATAAGGAAAAACTGTTTTTT. As protein: CASSPSVDKEKLFF. Looking up the rest from reference TRBV18 and TRBJ1-4 gives the full variable domain: NAGVMQNPRHLVRRRGQEARLRCSPMKGHSHVYWYRQLPEEGLKFMVYLQKENIIDESGMPKERFSAEFPKEGPSILRIQQVVRGDSAAYFCASSPSVDKEKLFFGSGTQLSVL.